The sample holds many counts of the clone carrying this T cell receptor beta chain. Library preparation (for TCRbeta) was performed with unique molecular identifiers. Each CDR3 protein is one row after TCRdb ran MiXCR on the PCR reads. Of about 610,000 distinct CDR3 sequences in the sample, roughly a tenth were seen once. The source of the sample is a study of T-cell reconstitution after alpha-beta-depleted transplantation in children. This clonotype originated in a human donor who donated a stem cell graft to a child with acute myeloid leukemia. Sequences were derived from PBMCs from the stem cell graft donor, sampled from the stem cell graft.

CDR3 loop: CASRLAGPPYEQYF. The CDR3 DNA is TGTGCCAGCAGACTAGCGGGGCCCCCCTACGAGCAGTACTTC. V usage is TRBV27 and J usage is TRBJ2-7; TRBD2 agrees at 10 bases. J lost 2 bases, V lost 6 bases, and 4 bases had no gene match. Germline CDR1 MNHEY, CDR2 SMNVEV (reference sequence). The CDR3 is made up of 14 amino acids.